This TCR beta chain was captured by sequencing in a study of blood T cell repertoires in COVID-19. Clones were read by immunoSEQ multiplex PCR, and TCRdb kept only the in-frame ones, dropping some. In the table there are about 170,000 clones, around 89% of which are singletons. The CDR3 spans 13 residues. Trimming cost V 5 bases and J 5 bases; bases outside gene matches: 4. Germline-derived CDR1 and CDR2 are SGHNT and YENEEA. This sequence originates from a woman under 30 who had recovered from COVID-19. V is TRBV11-3 and J is TRBJ2-7; 9 positions agree with TRBD2. Specimen: PBMCs or T cells enriched from blood (not recorded which). CDR3 in amino acids: CASSPSGGNEQYF. CDR3 nucleotides: TGTGCCAGCAGCCCGAGCGGGGGGAACGAGCAGTACTTC.